The rows below give T cell receptor beta chains drawn from one sample of a study of cytomegalovirus exposure and HLA in healthy donors. Sequencing was performed with immunoSEQ multiplex PCR; in TCRdb, only in-frame clones are kept and a portion is missing. The data contain around 160,000 clones, roughly 84% of them singletons. The sample taken for sequencing was PBMCs. The source is a young woman in good health and CMV-seronegative. CDR3s leave out the opening cysteine and the closing phenylalanine or tryptophan.

J gene | V gene | CDR3 protein
TRBJ1-6 | TRBV28 | ASSPGQGYSPLH
TRBJ1-1 | TRBV5-1 | ASSLQNTEAF
TRBJ1-1 | TRBV19 | ATLYAGGGYTEAF
TRBJ1-2 | TRBV5-1 | ASRRGGQAHGYT
TRBJ1-6 | TRBV2 | ARAGTGKSSYNSPLH
TRBJ2-1 | TRBV27 | ASSLLAGGSNEQF
TRBJ1-1 | TRBV6-5 | ASSSTGTAEAF
TRBJ2-1 | TRBV7-7 | ASSIGQGLYNEQF
TRBJ2-7 | TRBV5-4 | ASSLQDEQY
TRBJ2-6 | TRBV5-1 | ASSLQPSGANGLT
TRBJ2-3 | TRBV6-6 | ASRIAGGRADTQY
TRBJ1-1 | TRBV14 | ASSTSRNTEAF
TRBJ1-1 | TRBV28 | ASSRTGGFILNTEAF
TRBJ2-3 | TRBV5-1 | ASSLTADTQY
TRBJ2-1 | TRBV9 | ASSDREHNNEQF
TRBJ2-4 | TRBV5-1 | ASSFDGQGSNIQY
TRBJ2-7 | TRBV9 | ASSVDSGRYEQY
TRBJ2-1 | TRBV27 | ASTIGGADLGLF
TRBJ2-1 | TRBV27 | ASSLSARDRVNEQF
TRBJ2-5 | TRBV7-6 | ASSSKTSGVGETQY
TRBJ2-3 | TRBV10-2 | ASNGYSGGGSDTQY
TRBJ2-5 | TRBV11-2 | ASSLEQQGLWETQY
TRBJ2-1 | TRBV6-5 | ASSYVDRDNEQF
TRBJ2-7 | TRBV30 | AWNDRERSSYEQY
TRBJ1-3 | TRBV13 | ASSLGITGGGNTIY
TRBJ2-3 | TRBV19 | ATSTSGASTDTQY
TRBJ2-3 | TRBV18 | ASSAGTSGDTQY
TRBJ1-2 | TRBV27 | ASSSVGQGAGGNYGYT
TRBJ2-3 | TRBV11-3 | ASGLAGAGTDTQY
TRBJ2-1 | TRBV30 | AWSQIAGDRGLYKQF
TRBJ2-7 | TRBV9 | ASSVDLGTGGEQY
TRBJ2-5 | TRBV28 | ASSSFQAGGRETQY
TRBJ2-6 | TRBV15 | ATTPSGSGANVLT
TRBJ2-7 | TRBV11-2 | ASSLIREQY
TRBJ2-7 | TRBV28 | ASIPSWGLAALPF
TRBJ1-1 | TRBV19 | ASIPRDRGNTEAF
TRBJ1-2 | TRBV19 | ASSIWRQGRAGYT
TRBJ2-2 | TRBV5-4 | ASSFRPGANTGELF
TRBJ1-5 | TRBV21-1 | ASSKEQGGDQPQH
TRBJ2-2 | TRBV6-5 | ASRRSTGELF
TRBJ2-2 | TRBV28 | ASSSADIANTGELF
TRBJ1-6 | TRBV19 | ASSISHGALSPLH
TRBJ1-3 | TRBV5-5 | ASSPVREGNTIY
TRBJ2-1 | TRBV21-1 | ASSAYRGEVERSYEQF
TRBJ1-1 | TRBV7-3 | ASSLMGHNTEAF
TRBJ2-1 | TRBV30 | AWSVLPRNEQF